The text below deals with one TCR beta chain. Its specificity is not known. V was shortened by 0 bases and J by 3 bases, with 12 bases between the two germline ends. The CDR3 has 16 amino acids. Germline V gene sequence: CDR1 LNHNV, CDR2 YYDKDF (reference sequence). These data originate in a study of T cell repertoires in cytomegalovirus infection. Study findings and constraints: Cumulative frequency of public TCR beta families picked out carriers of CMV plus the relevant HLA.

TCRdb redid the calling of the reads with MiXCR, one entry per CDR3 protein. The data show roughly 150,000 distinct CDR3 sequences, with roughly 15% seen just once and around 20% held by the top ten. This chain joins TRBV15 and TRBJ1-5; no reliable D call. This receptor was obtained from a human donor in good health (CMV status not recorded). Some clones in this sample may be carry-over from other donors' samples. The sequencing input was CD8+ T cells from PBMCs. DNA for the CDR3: TGTGCCACCAGCAGAGATAAGGACGGACTCAATCAGCCCCAGCATTTT. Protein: CATSRDKDGLNQPQHF.